Presented here are 32 T cell receptor beta chains from one specimen sequenced in a study of beta chain features in type 1 diabetes. Broader study findings: Patients with Type 1 diabetes showed moderately but significantly shorter TCRB CDR3s in all four CD4+ subsets.

No antigen has been assigned to these receptors. Expressed TCRB transcripts were sequenced because the isolated RNA had all been reverse transcribed beforehand. Clones were sequenced by immunoSEQ multiplex PCR, and TCRdb holds only the in-frame ones, with some missing. Among hundreds of thousands of clones listed, over 13% were seen once. The source material was naive CD4+ T cells from blood. These receptors were taken from a man between 18 and 35 years old with type 1 diabetes.

The chain is built from TRBV6-1 and TRBJ2-3; tentatively, D is TRBD1 (7 bases). The V gene's germline CDR1 is MNHNS and CDR2 SASEGT. This CDR3 region has 14 residues. V was cut by 6 bases and J by 4 bases, with 14 bases left in between. The CDR3 DNA reads as TGTGCCAGCAGGGAGGGGGCAAGGGCAGATACGCAGTATTTT. The encoded protein is CASREGARADTQYF.

This clone was seen a few times. The same CDR3 also results from other DNA sequences found in this sample. The J gene is TRBJ1-5, the V gene TRBV30; D ambiguous. V was pared by 1 base and J by 0 bases, with 4 bases between. This CDR3 is built from 13 residues. CDR1 and CDR2 from the germline V gene are GTSNPN and SVGIG (reference sequence). The DNA for the CDR3 is TGTGCCTGGAGTGGGACTAGCAATCAGCCCCAGCATTTT. Translating gives CAWSGTSNQPQHF. The variable domain in full, with the rest retrieved from reference TRBV30 and TRBJ1-5, is SQTIHQWPATLVQPVGSPLSLECTVEGTSNPNLYWYRQAAGRGLQLLFYSVGIGQISSEVPQNLSASRPQDRQFILSSKKLLLSDSGFYLCAWSGTSNQPQHFGDGTRLSIL.

About this clone: The junction does not match germline at one end; this may be a read error. J is TRBJ2-5 and V is TRBV30; D remains ambiguous. The germline CDR1 and CDR2 sequences are GTSNPN and SVGIG (reference sequence). This CDR3 comprises 15 residues. The CDR3: CAWHQLLPDQETQYF. CDR3 in DNA: TGTGCCTGGCATCAACTGCTCCCAGACCAGGAGACCCAGTACTTC.

The V and J genes are TRBV29-1 and TRBJ2-3; 8 bases are a match to TRBD2. The CDR3 is made up of 14 amino acids. The V gene's germline CDR1 is SQVTM and CDR2 ANQGSEA. Trimming removed 4 bases from V and 5 bases from J; junction bases left unmatched: 8. CDR3 sequence (DNA): TGCAGCGTTGCCACAGCGGGGGCGGGAGATACGCAGTATTTT. Translated, it gives CSVATAGAGDTQYF.

This clone was seen at least ten times. V is TRBV23-1 and J is TRBJ2-5; D gene ambiguous. TRBV23-1 carries the ORF label, with uncertain function. V was cut by 8 bases and J by 5 bases, with 6 bases left in between. This CDR3 spans 10 amino acids. The CDR3 protein is CASPSETQYF. Written as DNA, the CDR3 is TGCGCCAGCCCCTCGGAGACCCAGTACTTC.

This clone was seen only a few times. The chain has TRBV9 and TRBJ1-3, with D unresolved. V was clipped by 0 bases and J by 0 bases, with 10 bases between them. The CDR3 sequence is 16 residues long. Germline CDR1 reads SGDLS; CDR2 reads YYNGEE. CDR3 amino acids: CASSVATSPSGNTIYF. For the CDR3, the DNA is TGTGCCAGCAGCGTAGCTACGAGCCCCTCTGGAAACACCATATATTTT.

The chain joins TRBV4-1 to TRBJ1-2, with TRBD1 matching over 9 bases. CDR3 length equals 15 residues. In germline, CDR1 is MGHRA, CDR2 YSYEKL. V was pared by 3 bases and J by 6 bases, with 8 bases of the junction left unmatched. The CDR3 spells CASSQLTGGIHGYTF. DNA for the CDR3: TGCGCCAGCAGCCAGCTGACAGGGGGAATCCATGGCTACACCTTC.

The sample holds a few counts of this clone. This rearrangement joins TRBV30 to TRBJ1-3; 7 positions agree with TRBD1. V was clipped by 5 bases and J by 0 bases; unmatched bases: 10. The germline V gene encodes CDR1 GTSNPN and CDR2 SVGIG (reference sequence). The CDR3 spans 16 residues. This CDR3 is CAWDRASALSGNTIYF. The DNA for the CDR3 is TGTGCCTGGGACAGGGCCTCCGCACTCTCTGGAAACACCATATATTTT.

The sample holds a few counts of this clone. The chain joins TRBV5-4 to TRBJ2-5; 7 positions match TRBD1. The junction had 7 bases not matched to a gene; V was cut back by 4 bases and J by 4 bases. The CDR3 contains 14 residues. Germline-derived CDR1 and CDR2 are SGHNT and YYREEE (reference sequence). The CDR3 region is CASSARGPGETQYF. In nucleotides, the CDR3 is TGTGCCAGCAGCGCGAGGGGGCCGGGAGAGACCCAGTACTTC.

The chain employs TRBV15 and TRBJ2-7, with 9 bases identical to TRBD1. The CDR3 spans 15 residues. Germline CDR1 LNHNV, CDR2 YYDKDF (reference sequence). V shed 3 bases and J 3 bases; nucleotides not matched to a gene: 6. The CDR3, as DNA: TGTGCCACCAGCAGTTGGGACAGGGCAAACTACGAGCAGTACTTC. Encoded protein: CATSSWDRANYEQYF.

This clone was picked up a small number of times. This chain uses TRBV7-2 with TRBJ1-2; a possible D gene is TRBD1 (5 bases). The germline gives CDR1 SGHTA, CDR2 FQGNSA. Deletions cut 5 bases from V and 2 bases from J, with 9 bases between. The CDR3 sequence is 13 residues long. The CDR3 loop is CASSQGRNYGYTF. The CDR3 DNA reads TGTGCCAGCAGCCAGGGACGGAACTATGGCTACACCTTC.

A word on this clone: A read error may produce the germline difference seen at one junction end. The gene calls are TRBV28 and TRBJ2-5; tentative D call: TRBD1 (6 bases). The CDR3 runs to 12 residues. Germline lookup yields CDR1 MDHEN and CDR2 SYDVKM. The CDR3 loop is CSVGARGETQYF. The CDR3 nucleotides read TGCTCTGTGGGGGCGCGAGGGGAGACCCAGTACTTC.

The chain carries TRBV6-5 and TRBJ1-1; 11 bases fit TRBD1. Germline CDR1 is MNHEY and CDR2 is SVGAGI. The CDR3 spans 14 residues. V lost 7 bases, J lost 11 bases, and 12 bases stayed unmatched. The CDR3, as DNA: TGTGCCAGCAATACCAGGACAGGGGGCATGTCGGCTTTCTTT. This codes for CASNTRTGGMSAFF.

This clone occurred a few times. V and J are TRBV29-1 and TRBJ2-3; D may correspond to TRBD1 or TRBD2 (6 bases each). Trimming cost V 6 bases and J 2 bases, with 15 bases left between them. The CDR3 extends over 14 amino acids. Germline V gives CDR1 SQVTM, CDR2 ANQGSEA. CDR3 in amino acids: CSVVGGSTTDTQYF. CDR3 sequence (DNA): TGCAGCGTCGTGGGGGGCAGTACCACAGATACGCAGTATTTT.

As concerns this clone: Within the sample, other DNA sequences also encode this same CDR3. The chain employs TRBV9 and TRBJ2-1; 8 bases agree with TRBD2. V trimming: 0 bases; J trimming: 3 bases; junction bases outside the gene matches: 2. The V gene's germline CDR1 is SGDLS and CDR2 YYNGEE. The CDR3 loop spans 15 amino acids. The chain's CDR3 is CASSVDGGDYNEQFF. The DNA of the CDR3 is TGTGCCAGCAGCGTAGACGGGGGGGACTACAATGAGCAGTTCTTC.

This clone was recorded a few times. The CDR3 sequence is CSAAPADPRTSDTQYF. CDR3 in DNA: TGCAGCGCTGCCCCAGCGGACCCCAGGACGTCAGATACGCAGTATTTT. The chain couples TRBV29-1 to TRBJ2-3, with D perhaps matching TRBD2 (5 bases). Germline-derived CDR1 and CDR2 are SQVTM and ANQGSEA. Trimming left V 7 bases short and J 4 bases short, with 24 bases between. The CDR3 is 16 amino acids.

The chain employs TRBV5-1 and TRBJ2-7, with D unclear. In germline, CDR1 is SGHRS, CDR2 YFSETQ. With 0 bases removed from V and 7 bases from J, the gap between germline ends came to 8 bases. The CDR3 contains 12 residues. This CDR3 is CASSLELGEQYF. The CDR3 DNA is TGCGCCAGCAGCTTGGAACTCGGGGAGCAGTACTTC. Using reference TRBV5-1 and TRBJ2-7 for the parts outside the CDR3, the full variable domain is KAGVTQTPRYLIKTRGQQVTLSCSPISGHRSVSWYQQTPGQGLQFLFEYFSETQRNKGNFPGRFSGRQFSNSRSEMNVSTLELGDSALYLCASSLELGEQYFGPGTRLTVT.

This clone came up a few times. This chain connects TRBV30 to TRBJ2-3; D unresolved. This CDR3 has 13 residues. CDR1 is GTSNPN and CDR2 is SVGIG in the germline V gene (reference sequence). Trimming left V 2 bases short and J 0 bases short, with 6 bases between. The CDR3: CAWSILSTDTQYF. Here the CDR3 DNA reads TGTGCCTGGAGTATCCTAAGCACAGATACGCAGTATTTT.

The chain is built from TRBV30 and TRBJ2-1; the D gene is possibly TRBD2 (6 bases). Germline CDR1 is GTSNPN and CDR2 is SVGIG (reference sequence). The ends were cut back, 4 bases at V and 8 bases at J, with 21 bases in the middle. There are 15 residues in the CDR3. CDR3 coding DNA: TGTGCCTGGAACCGGCGGGACTGGAATGCCGATGAGCAGTTCTTC. Its protein product is CAWNRRDWNADEQFF. The whole variable domain, remainder taken from reference TRBV30 and TRBJ2-1, is SQTIHQWPATLVQPVGSPLSLECTVEGTSNPNLYWYRQAAGRGLQLLFYSVGIGQISSEVPQNLSASRPQDRQFILSSKKLLLSDSGFYLCAWNRRDWNADEQFFGPGTRLTVL.

The CDR3 loop is CAWSTAGAQPQHF. The CDR3, as DNA: TGTGCCTGGAGTACTGCTGGAGCTCAGCCCCAGCATTTT. This sequence joins TRBV30 and TRBJ1-5; D remains unclear. CDR1 is GTSNPN and CDR2 is SVGIG in the germline V gene (reference sequence). V gave up 2 bases and J gave up 6 bases, with 11 bases separating them. The CDR3 covers 13 residues.

This chain joins TRBV10-3 and TRBJ1-1; perhaps TRBD1 as D (6 bases). Looked up from germline, CDR1 is ENHRY and CDR2 is SYGVKD. V was cut by 0 bases and J by 5 bases, with 13 bases left in between. The CDR3 length is 15 residues. This CDR3 is CAISESTTGWTEAFF. Written as DNA, the CDR3 is TGTGCCATCAGTGAGTCGACAACAGGGTGGACTGAAGCTTTCTTT.

J is TRBJ1-3 and V is TRBV10-1; TRBD1 aligns across 9 bases. The junction had 1 base not matched to a gene; V was cut back by 6 bases and J by 1 base. The length of the CDR3 is 14 residues. Germline CDR1 and CDR2: WNHNN and SYGVQD (reference sequence). In DNA form, the CDR3 reads TGCGCCAGCAGCGGGACAGGGTCTGGAAACACCATATATTTT. This gives the protein CASSGTGSGNTIYF.

This clone was counted between two and nine times. The chain joins TRBV11-2 to TRBJ2-1; 7 bases align to TRBD1. The junction had 11 bases not matched to a gene; V was cut back by 1 base and J by 8 bases. This CDR3 is built from 16 residues. Germline CDR1 SGHAT, CDR2 FQNNGV. CDR3 region: CASSLGWGTEGDEQFF. The CDR3 DNA reads TGTGCCAGCAGCTTAGGATGGGGGACAGAGGGGGATGAGCAGTTCTTC.

The chain uses TRBV30 and TRBJ1-5; D call uncertain. The CDR3 has 12 amino acids. V shed 2 bases and J shed 7 bases, with 9 bases lying between them. CDR1 and CDR2 from the germline V gene are GTSNPN and SVGIG (reference sequence). Written as DNA, the CDR3 is TGTGCCTGGAGTTTGGAGGGACAGCCCCAGCATTTT. This gives the protein CAWSLEGQPQHF.

The chain carries TRBV30 and TRBJ1-3; no reliable D call. Trimming shortened V by 4 bases and J by 0 bases, and 10 bases separated the two germline ends. Per germline, CDR1 GTSNPN and CDR2 SVGIG (reference sequence). This CDR3 region has 14 residues. Here the CDR3 reads CAWMVAYSGNTIYF. The DNA of the CDR3 is TGTGCCTGGATGGTGGCCTACTCTGGAAACACCATATATTTT.

The rearrangement links TRBV7-2 to TRBJ2-7; D ambiguous. The ends were cut back, 4 bases at V and 5 bases at J, with 12 bases in the middle. Looked up from germline, CDR1 is SGHTA and CDR2 is FQGNSA. This CDR3 has 13 residues. CDR3 sequence (DNA): TGTGCCAGCAGCTCATACATAGCCCACGAGCAGTACTTC. Translated: CASSSYIAHEQYF.

The chain links TRBV6-5 to TRBJ1-1; 8 bases line up with TRBD1. The V gene's germline CDR1 is MNHEY and CDR2 SVGAGI. V dropped 6 bases and J dropped 4; count of bases not matched to a gene: 10. This CDR3 is built from 15 residues. For the CDR3, the DNA is TGTGCCAGCAGGCCCCCTTGGACAGGGACCACTGAAGCTTTCTTT. Protein product: CASRPPWTGTTEAFF.

The chain has TRBV6-5 and TRBJ1-1; maybe TRBD1 (5 bases). V lost 10 bases to trimming and J lost 2 bases, with 20 bases between them. The V gene's germline CDR1 is MNHEY and CDR2 SVGAGI. CDR3 length: 15 amino acids. DNA for the CDR3: TGTGCCACCACACGGGAGGGGACGACTAACACTGAAGCTTTCTTT. Translated: CATTREGTTNTEAFF.

The chain employs TRBV11-2 and TRBJ2-5; the D gene could be TRBD1 or TRBD2 (6 bases each). CDR1 is SGHAT and CDR2 is FQNNGV in the germline V gene. Trimming removed 7 bases from V and 5 bases from J, with 14 bases in between. The CDR3 runs to 13 residues. CDR3 region: CASKLGGGETQYF. The CDR3 region has the DNA TGTGCCAGCAAGTTAGGAGGGGGGGAGACCCAGTACTTC.

This clone occurred a few times. The genes are TRBV7-2 and TRBJ1-2, with TRBD1 matching 8 bases. The V segment lost 7 bases and the J segment 4 bases; nucleotides outside the gene matches: 11. The CDR3 totals 15 residues. CDR1 SGHTA and CDR2 FQGNSA come from the germline V gene. Here the CDR3 DNA reads TGTGCCAGCACTGGCCGGGACAGGTTCTTCTATGGCTACACCTTC. Translation gives CASTGRDRFFYGYTF.

This clone has just one count. The V call is TRBV9, the J call TRBJ2-7, with D hard to call. The CDR3 is 12 residues long. With 4 bases removed from V and 7 bases from J, the gap between germline ends came to 12 bases. CDR1 and CDR2 (germline): SGDLS, YYNGEE. CDR3 protein: CASSPRPSEQYF. The CDR3 DNA is TGTGCCAGCAGCCCCCGTCCGAGTGAGCAGTACTTC.

The gene calls are TRBV10-3 and TRBJ2-6; possibly TRBD2 for D (7 bases). CDR1 is ENHRY and CDR2 is SYGVKD in the germline V gene. The CDR3 is made up of 17 amino acids. The V end was cut by 6 bases, the J end by 0 bases, with 15 bases between. CDR3 sequence (DNA): TGTGCCATCAGATCAGGGGAGGGAAACTCTGGGGCCAACGTCCTGACTTTC. Encoded protein: CAIRSGEGNSGANVLTF.